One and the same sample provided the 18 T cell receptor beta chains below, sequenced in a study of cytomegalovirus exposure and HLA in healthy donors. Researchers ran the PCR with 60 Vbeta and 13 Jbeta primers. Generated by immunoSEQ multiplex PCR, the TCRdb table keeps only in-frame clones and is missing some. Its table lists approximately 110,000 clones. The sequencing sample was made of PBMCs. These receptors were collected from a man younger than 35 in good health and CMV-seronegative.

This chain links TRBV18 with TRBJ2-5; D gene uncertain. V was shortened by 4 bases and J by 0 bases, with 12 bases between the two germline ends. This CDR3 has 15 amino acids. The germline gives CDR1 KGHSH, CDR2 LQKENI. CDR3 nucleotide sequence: TGTGCCAGCTCACTATCTCCGCAGGACCAAGAGACCCAGTACTTC. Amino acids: CASSLSPQDQETQYF.

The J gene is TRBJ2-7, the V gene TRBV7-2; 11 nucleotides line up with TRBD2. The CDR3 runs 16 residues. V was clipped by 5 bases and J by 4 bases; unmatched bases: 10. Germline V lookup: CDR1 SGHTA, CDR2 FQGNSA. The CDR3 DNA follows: TGTGCCAGCAGCCCACTAGCGGGAGCTTCTGGGTACGAGCAGTACTTC. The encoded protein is CASSPLAGASGYEQYF.

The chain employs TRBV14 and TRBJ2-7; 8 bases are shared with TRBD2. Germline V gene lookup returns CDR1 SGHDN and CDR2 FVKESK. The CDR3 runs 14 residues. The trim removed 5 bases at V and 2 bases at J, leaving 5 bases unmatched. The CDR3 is CASSVAGTTYEQYF. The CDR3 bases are TGTGCCAGCAGCGTAGCGGGGACCACCTACGAGCAGTACTTC.

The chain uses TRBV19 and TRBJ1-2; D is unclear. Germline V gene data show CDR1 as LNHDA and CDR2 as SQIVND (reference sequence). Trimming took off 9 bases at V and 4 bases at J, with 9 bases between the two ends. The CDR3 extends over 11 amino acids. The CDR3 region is CASLTGYGYTF. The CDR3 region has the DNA TGTGCCAGCCTTACGGGCTATGGCTACACCTTC.

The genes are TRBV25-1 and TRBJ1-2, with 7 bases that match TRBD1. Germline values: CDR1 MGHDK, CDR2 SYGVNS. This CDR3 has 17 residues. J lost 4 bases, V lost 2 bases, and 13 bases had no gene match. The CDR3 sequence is CASSEQPVTGSGYGYTF. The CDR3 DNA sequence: TGTGCCAGCAGTGAACAGCCGGTGACAGGGTCTGGCTATGGCTACACCTTC.

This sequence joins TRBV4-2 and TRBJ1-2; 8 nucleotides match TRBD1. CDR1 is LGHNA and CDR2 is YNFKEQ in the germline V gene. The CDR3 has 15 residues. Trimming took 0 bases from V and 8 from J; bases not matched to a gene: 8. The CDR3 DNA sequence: TGTGCCAGCAGCCAAGATTGGACAGGGCGGGAGGGCTACACCTTC. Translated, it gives CASSQDWTGREGYTF.

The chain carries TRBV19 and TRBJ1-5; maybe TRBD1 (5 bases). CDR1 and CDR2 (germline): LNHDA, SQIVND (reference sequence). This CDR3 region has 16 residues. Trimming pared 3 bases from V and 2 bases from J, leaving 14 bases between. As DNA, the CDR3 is TGTGCCAGTAGTATGGGGCAGGGTAGGGGCAATCAGCCCCAGCATTTT. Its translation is CASSMGQGRGNQPQHF.

CDR3 in amino acids: CASSFGTGHQPQHF. CDR3 coding DNA: TGCGCCAGCAGCTTTGGGACAGGTCATCAGCCCCAGCATTTT. The genes are TRBV5-1 and TRBJ1-5, with 8 bases aligning to TRBD1. The CDR3 is 14 residues long. Germline V gene sequence: CDR1 SGHRS, CDR2 YFSETQ. Unmatched junction bases numbered 3, after V lost 2 bases and J lost 5 bases.

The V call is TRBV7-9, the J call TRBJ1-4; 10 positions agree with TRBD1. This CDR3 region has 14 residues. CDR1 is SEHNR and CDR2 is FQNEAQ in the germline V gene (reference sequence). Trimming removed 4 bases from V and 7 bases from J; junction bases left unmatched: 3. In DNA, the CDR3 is TGTGCCAGCAGCTCCCGGGACAGGGGTGAAAAACTGTTTTTT. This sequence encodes CASSSRDRGEKLFF.

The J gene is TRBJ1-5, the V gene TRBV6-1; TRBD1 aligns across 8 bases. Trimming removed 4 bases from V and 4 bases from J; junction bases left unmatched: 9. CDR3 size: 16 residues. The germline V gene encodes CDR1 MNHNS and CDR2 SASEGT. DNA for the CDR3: TGTGCCAGCAGTGCCGGACGGACAGGGTTAAATCAGCCCCAGCATTTT. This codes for CASSAGRTGLNQPQHF.

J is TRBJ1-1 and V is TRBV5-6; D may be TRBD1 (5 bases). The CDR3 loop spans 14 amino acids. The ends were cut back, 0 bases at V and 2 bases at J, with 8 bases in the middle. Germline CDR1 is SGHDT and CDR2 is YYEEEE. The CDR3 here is CASSLVQANTEAFF. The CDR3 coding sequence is TGTGCCAGCAGCTTGGTACAGGCAAACACTGAAGCTTTCTTT.

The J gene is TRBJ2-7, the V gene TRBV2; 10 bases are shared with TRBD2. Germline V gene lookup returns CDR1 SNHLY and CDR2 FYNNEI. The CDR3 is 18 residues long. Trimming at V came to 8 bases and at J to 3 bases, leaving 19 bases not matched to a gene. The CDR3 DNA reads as TGTGCCAGCCGACCTGGGTTAAGAGCGGCTAGCGGGAGCTACGAGCAGTACTTC. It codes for CASRPGLRAASGSYEQYF.

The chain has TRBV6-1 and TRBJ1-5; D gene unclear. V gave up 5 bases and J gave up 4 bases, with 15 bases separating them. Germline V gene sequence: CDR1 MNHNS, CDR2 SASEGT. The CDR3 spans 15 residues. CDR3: CASSLDPGRNQPQHF. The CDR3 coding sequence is TGTGCCAGCAGTTTGGACCCCGGGAGGAATCAGCCCCAGCATTTT.

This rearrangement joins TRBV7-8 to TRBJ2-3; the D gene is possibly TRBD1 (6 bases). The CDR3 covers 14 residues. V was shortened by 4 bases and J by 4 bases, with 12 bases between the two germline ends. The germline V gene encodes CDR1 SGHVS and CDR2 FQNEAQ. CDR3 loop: CASSSTGKADTQYF. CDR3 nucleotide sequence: TGTGCCAGCAGCTCTACAGGGAAAGCAGATACGCAGTATTTT.

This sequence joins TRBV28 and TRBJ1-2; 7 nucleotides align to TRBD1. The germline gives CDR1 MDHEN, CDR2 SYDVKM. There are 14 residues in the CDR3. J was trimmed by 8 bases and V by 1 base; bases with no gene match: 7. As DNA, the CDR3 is TGTGCCAGCAGTTTATTACAGGGGATAGGCGGCTACACCTTC. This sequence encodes CASSLLQGIGGYTF.

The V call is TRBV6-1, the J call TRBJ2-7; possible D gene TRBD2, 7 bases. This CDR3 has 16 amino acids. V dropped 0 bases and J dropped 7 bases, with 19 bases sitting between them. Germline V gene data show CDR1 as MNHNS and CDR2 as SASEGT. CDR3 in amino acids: CASSEAGGEWGWEQYF. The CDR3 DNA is TGTGCCAGCAGTGAAGCAGGGGGGGAGTGGGGTTGGGAGCAGTACTTC.

The CDR3 region is CASSLLSGDQETQYF. For the CDR3, the DNA is TGCGCCAGCAGCTTATTATCCGGTGATCAAGAGACCCAGTACTTC. The J gene is TRBJ2-5, the V gene TRBV5-1; D is unresolved. Germline assignment: CDR1 SGHRS and CDR2 YFSETQ. The length of the CDR3 is 15 residues. V was trimmed by 2 bases and J by 2 bases, leaving 13 bases between them.

In nucleotides, the CDR3 is TGTGCCAGCAGTCTCTACAGGGAGTATGGCTACACCTTC. It specifies CASSLYREYGYTF. The chain employs TRBV27 and TRBJ1-2; D may be TRBD1 (6 bases). The CDR3 contains 13 residues. V gave up 5 bases and J gave up 5 bases, with 12 bases separating them. The germline gives CDR1 MNHEY, CDR2 SMNVEV (reference sequence).